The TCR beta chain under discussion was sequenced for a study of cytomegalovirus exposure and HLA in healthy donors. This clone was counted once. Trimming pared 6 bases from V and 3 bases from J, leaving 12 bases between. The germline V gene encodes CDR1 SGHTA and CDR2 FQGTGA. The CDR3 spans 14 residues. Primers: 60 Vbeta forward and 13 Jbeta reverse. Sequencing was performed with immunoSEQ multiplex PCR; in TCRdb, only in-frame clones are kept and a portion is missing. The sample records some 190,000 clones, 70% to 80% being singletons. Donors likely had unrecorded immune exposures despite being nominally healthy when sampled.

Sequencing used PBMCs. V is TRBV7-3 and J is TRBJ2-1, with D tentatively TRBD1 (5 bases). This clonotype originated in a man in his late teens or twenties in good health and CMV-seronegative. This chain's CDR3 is CASSYATGYNEQFF. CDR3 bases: TGTGCCAGCAGTTACGCCACAGGCTACAATGAGCAGTTCTTC.